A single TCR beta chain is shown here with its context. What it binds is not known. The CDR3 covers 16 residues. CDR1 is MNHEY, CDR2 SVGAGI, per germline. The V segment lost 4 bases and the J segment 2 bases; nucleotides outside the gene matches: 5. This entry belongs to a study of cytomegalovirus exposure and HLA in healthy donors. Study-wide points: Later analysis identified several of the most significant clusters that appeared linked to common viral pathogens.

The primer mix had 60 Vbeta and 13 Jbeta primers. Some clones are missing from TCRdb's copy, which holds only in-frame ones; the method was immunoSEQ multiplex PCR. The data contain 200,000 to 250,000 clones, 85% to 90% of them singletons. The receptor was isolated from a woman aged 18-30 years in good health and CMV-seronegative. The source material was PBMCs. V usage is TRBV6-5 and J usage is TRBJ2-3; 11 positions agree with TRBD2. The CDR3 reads CASSFTSGGFTDTQYF. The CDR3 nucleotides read TGTGCCAGCAGTTTTACTAGCGGGGGCTTCACAGATACGCAGTATTTT.